This entry lists 10 T cell receptor beta chains sequenced from one sample in a study of Ad26.COV2.S vaccination and SARS-CoV-2 variants. Treatment: about 20 received Ad26.COV2.S at low or high dose, single or two shots; about 5 received placebo; per-sample allocation not given. Collection of samples fell on day 63 after the first vaccine or placebo injection. The method was immunoSEQ multiplex PCR; TCRdb's version includes in-frame clones alone and lacks a portion of them. The profile shows about 400,000 clones, 85% to 90% of them singletons. Sequencing was performed on peripheral blood, taken in a trial of Ad26.COV2.S vaccine versus placebo. The source of these receptors is a person aged 18-65 years who received the Ad26.COV2.S COVID-19 vaccine or a placebo.

The CDR3 DNA is TGCGCCAGCAGCCAAGAAGCGCAGGGGGCCTACGAGCAGTACTTC. This sequence encodes CASSQEAQGAYEQYF. V is TRBV4-1 and J is TRBJ2-7, with 7 bases aligning to TRBD1. V gave up 0 bases and J gave up 2 bases; unmatched junction bases: 4. CDR1 is MGHRA, CDR2 YSYEKL, per germline. The CDR3 extends over 15 amino acids.

The chain combines TRBV6-2 or TRBV6-3 with TRBJ2-7, with 11 bases that match TRBD2. Germline CDR1 and CDR2: MNHEY and SVGEGT. With 0 bases clipped from V and 4 bases from J, the junction kept 11 bases outside the gene matches. CDR3 size: 18 residues. The CDR3 loop is CASSYSILAGDGYYEQYF. The CDR3 nucleotides read TGTGCCAGCAGTTACTCGATACTAGCGGGGGACGGATATTACGAGCAGTACTTC.

The rearrangement uses TRBV9 and TRBJ2-5; D is perhaps TRBD1 (6 bases). The CDR3 is made up of 14 amino acids. Between the trimmed V and J ends, which lost 4 bases and 2 bases, there was a span of 12 bases. CDR1 is SGDLS, CDR2 YYNGEE, per germline. CDR3 residues: CASSPYGQQETQYF. As DNA, the CDR3 is TGTGCCAGCAGCCCCTATGGACAGCAAGAGACCCAGTACTTC.

The CDR3 reads CASSLLRGGTDTQYF. CDR3 coding DNA: TGCGCCAGCAGCTTGCTTCGCGGCGGCACAGATACGCAGTATTTT. V usage is TRBV5-1 and J usage is TRBJ2-3; the D is unclear. With 1 base removed from V and 1 base from J, the gap between germline ends came to 10 bases. The CDR3 totals 15 residues. Per the germline V gene, CDR1 is SGHRS and CDR2 is YFSETQ. Complete variable domain (other parts from reference TRBV5-1 and TRBJ2-3): KAGVTQTPRYLIKTRGQQVTLSCSPISGHRSVSWYQQTPGQGLQFLFEYFSETQRNKGNFPGRFSGRQFSNSRSEMNVSTLELGDSALYLCASSLLRGGTDTQYFGPGTRLTVL.

The chain uses TRBV3-1 (or the pseudogene TRBV3-2) and TRBJ2-2; tentative D call: TRBD2 (7 bases). Germline V gene sequence: CDR1 LGHDT, CDR2 YNNKEL (reference sequence). V was shortened by 4 bases and J by 5 bases, with 17 bases between the two germline ends. The CDR3 extends over 16 amino acids. The CDR3 here is CASSLQYGGQTGELFF. The CDR3 nucleotides read TGTGCCAGCAGCCTTCAGTACGGGGGGCAGACCGGGGAGCTGTTTTTT.

The chain carries TRBV15 and TRBJ2-2; 11 bases map to TRBD1. Germline V gene data show CDR1 as LNHNV and CDR2 as YYDKDF (reference sequence). J lost 4 bases, V lost 2 bases, and 3 bases had no gene match. The CDR3 sequence is 16 residues long. The CDR3: CATSRSGTGGTGELFF. CDR3 DNA: TGTGCCACCAGCAGATCCGGGACAGGGGGCACCGGGGAGCTGTTTTTT.

The chain joins TRBV2 to TRBJ2-5, with D hard to call. The CDR3 covers 16 residues. Germline-derived CDR1 and CDR2 are SNHLY and FYNNEI. V was clipped by 3 bases and J by 7 bases, with 21 bases between them. CDR3 in amino acids: CASSEHPSLGLGTQYF. In DNA, the CDR3 is TGTGCCAGCAGTGAGCACCCATCCTTGGGCTTGGGGACCCAGTACTTC.

The chain carries TRBV5-1 and TRBJ2-7; TRBD2 matches 8 bases. The CDR3 contains 14 residues. Germline V gives CDR1 SGHRS, CDR2 YFSETQ. The V and J ends lost 4 bases and 2 bases, in that order; junction bases with no gene match: 5. The CDR3, as DNA: TGCGCCAGCAGCGTGAGCGGGGGTCCCTACGAGCAGTACTTC. Encoded protein: CASSVSGGPYEQYF.

The sample holds one count of this clone. With a much larger clone just one base away, this may be a read error. The rearrangement uses TRBV6-2 or TRBV6-3 and TRBJ2-3, with D tentatively TRBD2 (5 bases). Germline V CDR1 and CDR2: MNHEY, SVGEGT. This CDR3 contains 14 residues. Deletions cut 0 bases from V and 2 bases from J, with 6 bases between. CDR3 residues: CASSYSTTTDTQYF. The CDR3 DNA follows: TGTGCCAGCAGTTACTCGACTACCACAGATACGCAGTATTTT.

This chain uses TRBV4-1 with TRBJ2-1; 9 bases align to TRBD1. Germline V lookup: CDR1 MGHRA, CDR2 YSYEKL. The CDR3 totals 17 residues. The V and J ends lost 0 bases and 5 bases, in that order; junction bases with no gene match: 8. The CDR3 bases are TGCGCCAGCAGCCAAGATCTCGGAACAGGGGGCCACAATGAGCAGTTCTTC. This encodes CASSQDLGTGGHNEQFF.